The T cell receptor (beta chain) under discussion was sequenced for a study of blood T cell repertoires in COVID-19. Study details: From the United States, Italy and Spain came samples of acute and convalescent COVID-19. PBMCs, B-cell-depleted T cells, or T cells were the source of the cDNA or gDNA that made up the material.

Looked up from germline, CDR1 is MNHEY and CDR2 is SVGEGT. J lost 4 bases, V lost 2 bases, and 9 bases had no gene match. The CDR3 covers 16 residues. As processed by the authors: Counts of nucleated cells, estimated from reference gene primer amplification, were obtained. Sequenced by immunoSEQ multiplex PCR; TCRdb stores in-frame clones only, minus some. V, J and clone size are taken as reported in that table, and D and trimming were inferred from the DNA itself. The table records roughly 71,000 clones, roughly 80% of them present only once. The J gene is TRBJ1-2, the V gene TRBV6-2 or TRBV6-3, with 8 nucleotides matching TRBD1. The sample was peripheral blood. The TCR comes from a man in his fifties with active COVID-19. In DNA, the CDR3 is TGTGCCAGCAGTTACCTTGAGAGGACAGGGACCTATGGCTACACCTTC. Encoded protein: CASSYLERTGTYGYTF.